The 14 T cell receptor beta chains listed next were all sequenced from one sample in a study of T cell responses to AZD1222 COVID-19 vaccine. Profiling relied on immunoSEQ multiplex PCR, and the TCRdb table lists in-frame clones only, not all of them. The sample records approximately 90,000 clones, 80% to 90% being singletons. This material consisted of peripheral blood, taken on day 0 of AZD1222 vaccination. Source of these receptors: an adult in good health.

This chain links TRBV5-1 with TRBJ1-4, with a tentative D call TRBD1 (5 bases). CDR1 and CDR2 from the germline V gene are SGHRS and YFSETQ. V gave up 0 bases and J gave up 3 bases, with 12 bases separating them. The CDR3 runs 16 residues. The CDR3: CASSLEGDRSNEKLFF. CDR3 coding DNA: TGCGCCAGCAGCTTGGAAGGGGATCGTTCTAATGAAAAACTGTTTTTT.

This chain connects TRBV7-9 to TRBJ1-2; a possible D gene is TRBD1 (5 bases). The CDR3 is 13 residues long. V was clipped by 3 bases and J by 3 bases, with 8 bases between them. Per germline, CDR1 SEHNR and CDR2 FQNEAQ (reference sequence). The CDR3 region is CASSFQGDYGYTF. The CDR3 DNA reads TGTGCCAGCAGCTTTCAAGGGGACTATGGCTACACCTTC.

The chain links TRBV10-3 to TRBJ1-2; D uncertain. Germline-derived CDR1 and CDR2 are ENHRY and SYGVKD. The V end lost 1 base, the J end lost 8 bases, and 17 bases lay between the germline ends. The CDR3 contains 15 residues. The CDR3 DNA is TGTGCCATCAGTGAGTTTCAGGTTCCCAGAGACGGCTACACCTTC. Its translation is CAISEFQVPRDGYTF.

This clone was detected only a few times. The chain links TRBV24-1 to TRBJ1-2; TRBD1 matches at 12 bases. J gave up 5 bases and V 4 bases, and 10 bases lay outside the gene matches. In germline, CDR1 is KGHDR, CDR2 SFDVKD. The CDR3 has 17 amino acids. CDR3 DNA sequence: TGTGCCACCAGTGACGTTGGCGGGACAGGGGGCGCATATGGCTACACCTTC. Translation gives CATSDVGGTGGAYGYTF.

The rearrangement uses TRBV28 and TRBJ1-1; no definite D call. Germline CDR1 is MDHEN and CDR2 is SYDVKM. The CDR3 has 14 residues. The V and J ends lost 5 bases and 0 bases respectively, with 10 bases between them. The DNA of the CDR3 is TGTGCCAGCAGTACGGACGGCATGAACACTGAAGCTTTCTTT. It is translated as CASSTDGMNTEAFF.

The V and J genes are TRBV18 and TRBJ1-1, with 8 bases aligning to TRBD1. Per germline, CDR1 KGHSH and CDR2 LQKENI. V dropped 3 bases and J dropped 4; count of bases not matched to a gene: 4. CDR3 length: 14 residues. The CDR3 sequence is CASSPNTGGTEAFF. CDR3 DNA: TGTGCCAGCTCACCGAATACAGGGGGCACTGAAGCTTTCTTT.

This chain's CDR3 is CASSSDSETF. The CDR3 nucleotides are TGTGCCAGCAGTTCCGACAGTGAGACCTTC. The chain employs TRBV28 and TRBJ1-2, with a weak D call TRBD1 (5 bases). CDR3 length: 10 amino acids. V was shortened by 4 bases and J by 14 bases, with 11 bases between the two germline ends. The germline V gene encodes CDR1 MDHEN and CDR2 SYDVKM.

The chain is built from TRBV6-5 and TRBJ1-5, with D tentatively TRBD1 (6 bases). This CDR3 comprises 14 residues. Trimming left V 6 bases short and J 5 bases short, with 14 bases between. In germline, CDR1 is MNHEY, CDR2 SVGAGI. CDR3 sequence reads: CASSPTGNYQPQHF. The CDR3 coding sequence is TGTGCCAGCAGCCCAACAGGGAATTATCAGCCCCAGCATTTT.

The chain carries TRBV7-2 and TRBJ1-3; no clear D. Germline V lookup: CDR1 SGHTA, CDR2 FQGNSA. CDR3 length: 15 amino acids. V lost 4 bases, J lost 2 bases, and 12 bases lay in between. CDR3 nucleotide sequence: TGTGCCAGCAGCTCCCATGGAGGCGCTGGAAACACCATATATTTT. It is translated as CASSSHGGAGNTIYF. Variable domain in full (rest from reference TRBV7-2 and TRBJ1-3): GAGVSQSPSNKVTEKGKDVELRCDPISGHTALYWYRQSLGQGLEFLIYFQGNSAPDKSGLPSDRFSAERTGGSVSTLTIQRTQQEDSAVYLCASSSHGGAGNTIYFGEGSWLTVV.

The CDR3 region is CASSLSGTGETEAFF. The CDR3 coding sequence is TGTGCCAGTAGTCTCTCCGGGACAGGGGAGACTGAAGCTTTCTTT. The chain joins TRBV19 to TRBJ1-1, with 10 bases identical to TRBD1. This CDR3 is 15 amino acids long. The germline CDR1 and CDR2 sequences are LNHDA and SQIVND (reference sequence). Trimming removed 5 bases from V and 5 bases from J; junction bases left unmatched: 8.

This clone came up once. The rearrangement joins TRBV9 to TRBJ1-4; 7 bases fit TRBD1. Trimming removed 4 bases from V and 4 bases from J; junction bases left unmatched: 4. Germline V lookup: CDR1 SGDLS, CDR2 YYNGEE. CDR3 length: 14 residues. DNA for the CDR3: TGTGCCAGCAGCCCGACAGGGCTTAATGAAAAACTGTTTTTT. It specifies CASSPTGLNEKLFF.

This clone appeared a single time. CDR3 sequence: CASSLSRASGSRETQYF. CDR3 nucleotides: TGCGCCAGCAGCCTATCCCGGGCTAGCGGGAGTAGGGAGACCCAGTACTTC. This rearrangement joins TRBV4-3 to TRBJ2-5; 10 nucleotides match TRBD2. CDR1 is LGHNA and CDR2 is YSLEER in the germline V gene. Trimming cost V 4 bases and J 5 bases; bases outside gene matches: 13. CDR3 length: 17 residues.

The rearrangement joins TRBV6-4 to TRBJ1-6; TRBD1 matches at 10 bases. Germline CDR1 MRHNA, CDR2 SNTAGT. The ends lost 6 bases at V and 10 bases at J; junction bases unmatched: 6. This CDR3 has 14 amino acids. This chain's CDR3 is CASSPTGGESPLHF. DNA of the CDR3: TGTGCCAGCAGCCCGACAGGGGGCGAGTCACCCCTCCACTTT.

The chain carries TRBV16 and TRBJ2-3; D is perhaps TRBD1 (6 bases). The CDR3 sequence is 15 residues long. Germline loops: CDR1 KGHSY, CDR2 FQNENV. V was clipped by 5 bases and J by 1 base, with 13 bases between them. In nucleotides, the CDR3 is TGTGCCAGCAGCAGACAGGTCGTTGGCACAGATACGCAGTATTTT. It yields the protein CASSRQVVGTDTQYF.